This section outlines one TCR beta chain sequence together with its context. These data come from a study of blood T cell repertoires in COVID-19. V was pared by 4 bases and J by 7 bases, with 8 bases of the junction left unmatched. The CDR3 totals 14 residues. CDR1 LGHDT and CDR2 YNNKEL come from the germline V gene (reference sequence). Data came from immunoSEQ multiplex PCR; TCRdb stores just in-frame clones and leaves some out. The sample has under 350,000 clones, around 88% seen once. V usage is TRBV3-1 (or the pseudogene TRBV3-2) and J usage is TRBJ1-2, with 8 positions matching TRBD1. Sequenced material: peripheral blood. The TCR was taken from a man aged 35-49 years with acute or convalescent COVID-19. In nucleotides, the CDR3 is TGTGCCAGCAGCCGCGACAGGGGATCTGGTGGCTACACCTTC. Translation gives CASSRDRGSGGYTF.